These T cell receptor beta chains were read from a single sample in a study of shared clonotypes between healthy human individuals. Clones were sequenced by immunoSEQ multiplex PCR, and TCRdb holds only the in-frame ones, with some missing. The repertoire has approximately 1.5 million clones, about 98.5% of them found once; the top ten carry around 0.33%. What was sequenced was naive CD4+ T cells sorted from blood. All receptors derive from a man aged 25-40 years in good health. Both conserved end residues are part of each CDR3. The D gene is left open where the match is weak.

j_gene | d_gene | v_gene | len | CDR3nt | CDR3aa
TRBJ1-1 | - | TRBV2 | 12 | TGTGCCAGCAGAACATCGAACACTGAAGCTTTCTTT | CASRTSNTEAFF
TRBJ1-3 | - | TRBV9 | 17 | TGTGCCAGCAGCGTAGGAGTCAGCCCAGAATCTGGAAACACCATATATTTT | CASSVGVSPESGNTIYF
TRBJ2-1 | TRBD2 | TRBV7-2 | 17 | TGTGCCAGCAATCCGGGACTAGCGGCCATCTCCTACAATGAGCAGTTCTTC | CASNPGLAAISYNEQFF
TRBJ1-4 | - | TRBV11-2 | 13 | TGTGCCAGCAGCCGGGAATATAATGAAAAACTGTTTTTT | CASSREYNEKLFF
TRBJ2-1 | TRBD2 | TRBV9 | 15 | TGTGCCAGCAGCATCGGGACTAGCGGGACGTCTGAGCAGTTCTTC | CASSIGTSGTSEQFF
TRBJ1-5 | - | TRBV15 | 15 | TGTGCCACCAGCAGAGAACGGGGTAGCAATCAGCCCCAGCATTTT | CATSRERGSNQPQHF
TRBJ2-7 | TRBD1 | TRBV6-5 | 15 | TGTGCCAGCAGTAACCAGGGGGCTGCCGTCTACGAGCAGTACTTC | CASSNQGAAVYEQYF
TRBJ1-5 | - | TRBV27 | 14 | TGTGCCAGCAGCACGGACAATAGCAATCAGCCCCAGCATTTT | CASSTDNSNQPQHF
TRBJ1-1 | TRBD1 | TRBV6-5 | 14 | TGTGCCAGCAACCCCCGGGACAGGAACACTGAAGCTTTCTTT | CASNPRDRNTEAFF
TRBJ1-3 | - | TRBV30 | 13 | TGTGCCTGGACCATCCAGGGAGGGTACACCATATATTTT | CAWTIQGGYTIYF
TRBJ1-2 | - | TRBV11-2 | 14 | TGTGCCAGCAGCCCCAGGGCAGGGAACTATGGCTACACCTTC | CASSPRAGNYGYTF
TRBJ2-5 | - | TRBV11-2 | 13 | TGTGCCAGCAGCTTAGTGATCTCCGAGACCCAGTACTTC | CASSLVISETQYF
TRBJ2-3 | TRBD2 | TRBV18 | 19 | TGTGCCAGCTCAGCCCTAGCGGGAGGGCTGCCTACTAGCACAGATACGCAGTATTTT | CASSALAGGLPTSTDTQYF